The clone carrying this T cell receptor beta chain was seen only a few times. The data derive from a study of beta chain features in type 1 diabetes. The CDR3 sequence is 16 residues long. Between the trimmed V and J ends, which lost 4 bases and 9 bases, there was a span of 25 bases. The V gene's germline CDR1 is SQVTM and CDR2 ANQGSEA. Since all of the isolated RNA was reverse transcribed, expressed TCRB transcripts were what got sequenced. Deep immunoSEQ sequencing covered naive, central memory and regulatory T cell samples. Profiled with immunoSEQ multiplex PCR; TCRdb holds only in-frame clones, not every one. The sample has a few hundred thousand clones; 25% to 35% are singletons.

The sample comprised central memory CD4+ T cells from blood. The chain recombines TRBV29-1 with TRBJ2-1, with D possibly being TRBD2 (5 bases). This clonotype was sampled from a man younger than 45 in good health. CDR3 amino acids: CSVVPPDSARGTEQFF. The CDR3 coding sequence is TGCAGCGTTGTCCCCCCAGACTCGGCCCGGGGTACTGAGCAGTTCTTC.